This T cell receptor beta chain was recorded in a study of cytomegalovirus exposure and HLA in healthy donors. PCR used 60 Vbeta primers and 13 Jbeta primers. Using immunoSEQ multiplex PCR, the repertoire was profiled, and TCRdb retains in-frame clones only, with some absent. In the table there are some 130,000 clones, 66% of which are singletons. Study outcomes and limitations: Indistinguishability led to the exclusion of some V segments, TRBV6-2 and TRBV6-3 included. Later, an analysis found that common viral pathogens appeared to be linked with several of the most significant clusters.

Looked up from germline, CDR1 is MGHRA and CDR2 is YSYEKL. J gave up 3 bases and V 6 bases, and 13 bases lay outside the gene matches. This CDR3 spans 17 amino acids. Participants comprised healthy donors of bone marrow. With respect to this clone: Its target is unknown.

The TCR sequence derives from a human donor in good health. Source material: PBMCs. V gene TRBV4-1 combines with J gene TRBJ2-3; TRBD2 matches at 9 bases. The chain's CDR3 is CASSRSGSGRGTDTQYF. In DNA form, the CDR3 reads TGCGCCAGCAGTCGAAGCGGTAGCGGGAGAGGAACAGATACGCAGTATTTT.